These 15 T cell receptor beta chains were all obtained from the same sample, sequenced in a study of identifying expanded T cells in peripheral blood. Data came from immunoSEQ multiplex PCR; TCRdb stores just in-frame clones and leaves some out. Of more than 80,000 clones listed, 88% are singletons. What was sequenced was blood. These receptors were obtained from a person aged 18 to 70 in good health.

This CDR3 reads CASSQAGSGLTDTQYF. The CDR3 nucleotides are TGCGCCAGCAGCCAGGCCGGATCTGGGTTGACAGATACGCAGTATTTT. The chain is built from TRBV4-1 and TRBJ2-3; D not certain. V was pared by 3 bases and J by 3 bases, with 16 bases between. CDR1 and CDR2 from the germline V gene are MGHRA and YSYEKL. This CDR3 has 16 residues.

The chain couples TRBV5-1 to TRBJ2-3; 9 nucleotides match TRBD2. The CDR3 totals 17 residues. CDR1 is SGHRS, CDR2 YFSETQ, per germline. With V trimmed by 3 bases and J by 4 bases, 12 bases remained unmatched. The CDR3 DNA is TGCGCCAGCAGCTCCTCTACGGCGGGGGGGCCGTCAGATACGCAGTATTTT. Encoded protein: CASSSSTAGGPSDTQYF.

V is TRBV6-1 and J is TRBJ2-1; 9 bases agree with TRBD1. Trimming took 6 bases from V and 8 from J; bases not matched to a gene: 8. CDR3 size: 14 residues. CDR1 MNHNS and CDR2 SASEGT come from the germline V gene. This CDR3 is CASREPTGGHEQFF. CDR3 coding DNA: TGTGCCAGCAGGGAACCGACAGGGGGACATGAGCAGTTCTTC.

The genes are TRBV19 and TRBJ1-1; unclear D gene. The CDR3 loop spans 13 amino acids. CDR1 is LNHDA and CDR2 is SQIVND in the germline V gene (reference sequence). V gave up 7 bases and J gave up 3 bases, with 12 bases separating them. The CDR3 is CASTRRRDTEAFF. Written as DNA, the CDR3 is TGTGCCAGTACACGCCGGCGGGACACTGAAGCTTTCTTT.

In this sample, this clone turned up a few times. V usage is TRBV7-8 and J usage is TRBJ1-1; D remains unclear. CDR3 length: 17 amino acids. Trimming removed 2 bases from V and 2 bases from J, with 18 bases in between. CDR1 SGHVS and CDR2 FQNEAQ come from the germline V gene. The CDR3 here is CASSLPTRRSPNTEAFF. CDR3 DNA sequence: TGTGCCAGCAGCTTACCTACCAGGCGAAGCCCCAACACTGAAGCTTTCTTT.

Only one count was recorded for this clone. The chain carries TRBV5-1 and TRBJ2-1, with D possibly being TRBD1 (6 bases). V was pared by 1 base and J by 9 bases, with 14 bases between. Germline-derived CDR1 and CDR2 are SGHRS and YFSETQ. This CDR3 comprises 14 residues. The CDR3 DNA reads as TGCGCCAGCAGCTTGTCCCAACAGGGCAGTGAGCAGTTCTTC. Amino acids: CASSLSQQGSEQFF.

The rearrangement links TRBV10-3 to TRBJ2-7; D not resolved. The CDR3 is 16 residues long. Between the trimmed V and J ends, which lost 0 bases and 1 base, there was a span of 13 bases. The germline V gene has CDR1 ENHRY and CDR2 SYGVKD. CDR3 in amino acids: CAISESGLASSYEQYF. The CDR3 DNA reads as TGTGCCATCAGTGAGTCTGGTCTCGCAAGTTCCTACGAGCAGTACTTC.

This chain joins TRBV15 and TRBJ2-2, with TRBD1 matching 7 bases. The length of the CDR3 is 15 residues. Looked up from germline, CDR1 is LNHNV and CDR2 is YYDKDF (reference sequence). V lost 0 bases to trimming and J lost 3 bases; unmatched junction nucleotides: 1. The CDR3 protein is CATSRDDRDTGELFF. The CDR3 DNA reads TGTGCCACCAGCAGAGACGACAGGGACACCGGGGAGCTGTTTTTT.

The rearrangement joins TRBV5-4 to TRBJ1-3, with 9 bases matching TRBD1. CDR1 is SGHNT, CDR2 YYREEE, per germline (reference sequence). V lost 3 bases, J lost 0 bases, and 4 bases stayed unmatched. The CDR3 covers 16 residues. DNA of the CDR3: TGTGCCAGCAGCTGGGGACAGGGAGTCTCTGGAAACACCATATATTTT. It encodes CASSWGQGVSGNTIYF.

The genes are TRBV7-2 and TRBJ2-2, with D tentatively TRBD1 (5 bases). The CDR3 extends over 14 amino acids. Looked up from germline, CDR1 is SGHTA and CDR2 is FQGNSA. The V end lost 11 bases, the J end lost 1 base, and 14 bases lay between the germline ends. The CDR3: CAGMGRVNTGELFF. DNA for the CDR3: TGTGCCGGAATGGGCAGGGTGAACACCGGGGAGCTGTTTTTT.

This chain joins TRBV7-2 and TRBJ2-5, with D perhaps matching TRBD2 (5 bases). Near its end, the DNA agrees better with TRBJ2-7, so the J call may be wrong. This CDR3 is built from 14 residues. Germline CDR1 and CDR2: SGHTA and FQGNSA. As DNA, the CDR3 is TGTGCCAGCAGCTTAGCGGAGGACTCCTACGAGCAGTACTTC. It yields the protein CASSLAEDSYEQYF.

This chain connects TRBV15 to TRBJ1-1; 10 nucleotides match TRBD1. CDR1 is LNHNV, CDR2 YYDKDF, per germline (reference sequence). J was trimmed by 5 bases and V by 3 bases; bases with no gene match: 12. This CDR3 is 17 amino acids long. CDR3 amino acids: CATSRGQGIFRRTEAFF. In DNA form, the CDR3 reads TGTGCCACCAGCAGGGGACAGGGGATTTTCCGAAGAACTGAAGCTTTCTTT. The full variable domain, rest sourced from reference TRBV15 and TRBJ1-1, is DAMVIQNPRYQVTQFGKPVTLSCSQTLNHNVMYWYQQKSSQAPKLLFHYYDKDFNNEADTPDNFQSRRPNTSFCFLDIRSPGLGDTAMYLCATSRGQGIFRRTEAFFGQGTRLTVV.

CDR3 residues: CASSLGSNQPQHF. In DNA form, the CDR3 reads TGTGCCAGCAGTCTCGGGAGCAATCAGCCCCAGCATTTT. The rearrangement joins TRBV6-1 to TRBJ1-5, with D hard to call. CDR3 length equals 13 residues. Germline values: CDR1 MNHNS, CDR2 SASEGT. Trimming took off 5 bases at V and 1 base at J, with 6 bases between the two ends.

The chain uses TRBV29-1 and TRBJ2-7; TRBD2 agrees at 12 bases. Per germline, CDR1 SQVTM and CDR2 ANQGSEA. This CDR3 has 13 amino acids. Trimming cost V 4 bases and J 6 bases; bases outside gene matches: 4. CDR3 nucleotides: TGCAGCGTTGTCACTAGCGGGGGGCTCGAGCAGTACTTC. Translating gives CSVVTSGGLEQYF.

A note on this clone: A read error may account for a junction end that differs from germline. The V call is TRBV6-4, the J call TRBJ2-3; 13 nucleotides align to TRBD2. Germline assignment: CDR1 MRHNA and CDR2 SNTAGT. The CDR3 has 14 amino acids. The CDR3 sequence is CAGSGTSGADTQYF. The CDR3 nucleotides are TGTGCCGGCAGTGGGACTAGCGGGGCAGATACGCAGTATTTT.